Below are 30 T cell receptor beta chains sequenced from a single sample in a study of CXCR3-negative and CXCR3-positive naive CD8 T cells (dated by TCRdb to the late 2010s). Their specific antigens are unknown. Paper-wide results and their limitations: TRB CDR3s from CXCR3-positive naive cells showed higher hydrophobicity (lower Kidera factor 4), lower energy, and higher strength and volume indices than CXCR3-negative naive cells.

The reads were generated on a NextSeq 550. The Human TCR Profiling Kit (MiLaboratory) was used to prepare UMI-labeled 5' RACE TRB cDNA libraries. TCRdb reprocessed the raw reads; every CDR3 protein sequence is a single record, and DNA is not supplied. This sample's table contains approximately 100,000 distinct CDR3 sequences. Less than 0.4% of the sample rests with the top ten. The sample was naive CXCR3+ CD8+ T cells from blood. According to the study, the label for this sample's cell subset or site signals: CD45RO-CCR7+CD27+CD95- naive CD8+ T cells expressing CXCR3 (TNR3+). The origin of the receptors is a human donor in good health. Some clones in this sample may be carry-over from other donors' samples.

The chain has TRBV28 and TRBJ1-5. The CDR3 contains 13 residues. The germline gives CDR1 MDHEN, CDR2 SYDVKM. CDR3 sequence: CASSPNSGQPQHF.

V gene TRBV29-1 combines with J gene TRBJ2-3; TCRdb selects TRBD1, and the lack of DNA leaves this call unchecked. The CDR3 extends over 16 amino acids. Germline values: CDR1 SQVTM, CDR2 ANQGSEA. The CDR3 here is CSVDLWDRGEADTQYF.

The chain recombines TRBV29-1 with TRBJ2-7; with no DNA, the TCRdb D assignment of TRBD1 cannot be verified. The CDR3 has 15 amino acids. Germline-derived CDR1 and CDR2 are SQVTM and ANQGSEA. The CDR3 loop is CSVEVPGQTFYEQYF.

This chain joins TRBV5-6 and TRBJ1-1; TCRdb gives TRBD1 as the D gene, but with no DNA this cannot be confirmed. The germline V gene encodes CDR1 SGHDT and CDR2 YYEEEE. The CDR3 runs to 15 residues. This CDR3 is CASSLGQGPGTEAFF.

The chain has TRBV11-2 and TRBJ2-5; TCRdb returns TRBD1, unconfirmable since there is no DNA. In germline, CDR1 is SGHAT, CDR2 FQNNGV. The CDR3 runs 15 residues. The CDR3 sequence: CASSFGQRYQETQYF.

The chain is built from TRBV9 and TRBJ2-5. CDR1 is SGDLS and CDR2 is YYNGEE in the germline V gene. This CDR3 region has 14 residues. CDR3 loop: CASSVGGLQETQYF.

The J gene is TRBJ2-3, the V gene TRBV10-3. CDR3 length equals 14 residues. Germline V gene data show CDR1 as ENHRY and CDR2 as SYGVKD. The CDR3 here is CATEEGYGTDTQYF.

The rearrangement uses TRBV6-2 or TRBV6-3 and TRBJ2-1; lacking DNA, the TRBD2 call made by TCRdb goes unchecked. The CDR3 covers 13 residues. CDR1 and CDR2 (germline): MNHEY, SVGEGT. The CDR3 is CASSPSSWNEQFF.

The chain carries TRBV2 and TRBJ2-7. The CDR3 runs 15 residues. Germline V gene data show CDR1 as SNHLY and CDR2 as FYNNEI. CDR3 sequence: CASSLVTGHRYEQYF. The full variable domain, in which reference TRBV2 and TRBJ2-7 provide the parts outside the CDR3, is EPEVTQTPSHQVTQMGQEVILRCVPISNHLYFYWYRQILGQKVEFLVSFYNNEISEKSEIFDDQFSVERPDGSNFTLKIRSTKLEDSAMYFCASSLVTGHRYEQYFGPGTRLTVT.

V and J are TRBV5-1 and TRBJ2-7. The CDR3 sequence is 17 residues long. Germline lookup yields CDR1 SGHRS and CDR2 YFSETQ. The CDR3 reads CASSLVPSETGPYEQYF.

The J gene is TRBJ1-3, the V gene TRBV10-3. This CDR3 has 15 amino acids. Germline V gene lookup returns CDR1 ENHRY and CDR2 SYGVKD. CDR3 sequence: CAISELGYSGNTIYF.

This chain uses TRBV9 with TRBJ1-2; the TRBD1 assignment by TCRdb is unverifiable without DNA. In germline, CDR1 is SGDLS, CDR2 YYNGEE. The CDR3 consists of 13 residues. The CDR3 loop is CASSPPGHRGYTF.

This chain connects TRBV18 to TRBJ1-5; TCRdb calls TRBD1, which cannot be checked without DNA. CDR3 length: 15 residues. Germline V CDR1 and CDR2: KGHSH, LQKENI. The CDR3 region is CASSTGGIYNQPQHF.

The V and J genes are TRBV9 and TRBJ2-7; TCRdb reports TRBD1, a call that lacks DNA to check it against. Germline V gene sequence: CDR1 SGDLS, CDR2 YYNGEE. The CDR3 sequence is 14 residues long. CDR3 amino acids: CASSVEETGDEQYF.

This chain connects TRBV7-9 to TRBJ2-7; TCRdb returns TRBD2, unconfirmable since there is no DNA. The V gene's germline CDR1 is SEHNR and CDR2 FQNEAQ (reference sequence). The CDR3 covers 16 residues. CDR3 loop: CASSLDTGGPFHEQYF.

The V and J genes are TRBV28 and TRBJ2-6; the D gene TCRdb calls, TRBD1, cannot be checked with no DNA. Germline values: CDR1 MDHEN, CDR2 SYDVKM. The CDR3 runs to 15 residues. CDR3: CASSHRDSGANVLTF.

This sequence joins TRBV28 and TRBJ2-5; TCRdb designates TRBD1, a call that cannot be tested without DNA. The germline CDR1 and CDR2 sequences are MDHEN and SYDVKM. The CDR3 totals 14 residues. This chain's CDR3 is CASSFRGLGETQYF.

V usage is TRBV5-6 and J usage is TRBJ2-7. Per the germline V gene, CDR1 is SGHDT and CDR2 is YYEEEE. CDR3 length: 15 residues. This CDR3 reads CASSLVNSGFDEQYF.

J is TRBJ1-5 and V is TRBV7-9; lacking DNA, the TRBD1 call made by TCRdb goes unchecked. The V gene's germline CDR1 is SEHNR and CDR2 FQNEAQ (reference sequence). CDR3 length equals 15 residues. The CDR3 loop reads CASSLAGGGGQPQHF.

The CDR3 spells CSARDFRGTDTQYF. The V gene is TRBV20-1, the J gene TRBJ2-3; TCRdb selects TRBD1, and the lack of DNA leaves this call unchecked. Germline CDR1 is DFQATT and CDR2 is SNEGSKA (reference sequence). The CDR3 contains 14 residues.

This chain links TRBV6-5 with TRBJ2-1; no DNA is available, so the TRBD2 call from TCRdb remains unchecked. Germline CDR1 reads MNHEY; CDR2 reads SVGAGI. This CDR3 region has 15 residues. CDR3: CASSDLAGGYNEQFF.

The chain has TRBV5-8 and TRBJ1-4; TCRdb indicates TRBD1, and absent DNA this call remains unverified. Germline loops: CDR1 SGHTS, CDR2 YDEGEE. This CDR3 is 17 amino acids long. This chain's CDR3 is CASSFQDRVATNEKLFF.

The CDR3 region is CASSLRVKGRETQYF. The chain is built from TRBV7-6 and TRBJ2-5; TCRdb lists TRBD2, though no DNA is available to test this call. Germline V lookup: CDR1 SGHVS, CDR2 FNYEAQ. The CDR3 length is 15 residues. Combining the CDR3 with reference TRBV7-6 and TRBJ2-5 gives the whole variable domain GAGVSQSPRYKVTKRGQDVALRCDPISGHVSLYWYRQALGQGPEFLTYFNYEAQQDKSGLPNDRFSAERPEGSISTLTIQRTEQRDSAMYRCASSLRVKGRETQYFGPGTRLLVL.

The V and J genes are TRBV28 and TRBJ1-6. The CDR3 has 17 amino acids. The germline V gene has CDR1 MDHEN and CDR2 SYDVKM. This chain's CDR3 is CASSLQTGSGYNSPLHF.

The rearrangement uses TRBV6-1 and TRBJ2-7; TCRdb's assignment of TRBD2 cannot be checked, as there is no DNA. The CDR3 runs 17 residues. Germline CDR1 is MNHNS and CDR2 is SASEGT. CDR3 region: CASSEATSGSSLYEQYF.

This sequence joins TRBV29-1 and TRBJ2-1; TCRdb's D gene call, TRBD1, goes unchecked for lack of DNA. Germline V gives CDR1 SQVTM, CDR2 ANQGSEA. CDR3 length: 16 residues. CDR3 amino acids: CSVGDRVPYLNNEQFF.

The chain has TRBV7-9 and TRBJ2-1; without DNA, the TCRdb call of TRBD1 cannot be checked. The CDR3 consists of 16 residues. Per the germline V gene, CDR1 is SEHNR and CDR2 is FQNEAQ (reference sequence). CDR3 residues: CASSPPAGSSYNEQFF.

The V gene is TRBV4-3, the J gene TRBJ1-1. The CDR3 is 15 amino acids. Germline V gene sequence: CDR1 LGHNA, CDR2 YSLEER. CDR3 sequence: CASSQDSSVNTEAFF.

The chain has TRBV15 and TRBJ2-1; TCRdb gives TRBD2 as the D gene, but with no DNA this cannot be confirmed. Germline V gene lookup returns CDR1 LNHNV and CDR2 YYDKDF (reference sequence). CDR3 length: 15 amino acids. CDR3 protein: CATSRDASGGNEQFF.

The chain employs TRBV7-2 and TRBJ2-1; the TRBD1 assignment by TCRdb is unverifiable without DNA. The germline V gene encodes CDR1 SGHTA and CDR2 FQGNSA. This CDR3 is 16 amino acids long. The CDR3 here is CASSGASDRVFNEQFF. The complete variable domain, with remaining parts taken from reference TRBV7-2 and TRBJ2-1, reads GAGVSQSPSNKVTEKGKDVELRCDPISGHTALYWYRQSLGQGLEFLIYFQGNSAPDKSGLPSDRFSAERTGGSVSTLTIQRTQQEDSAVYLCASSGASDRVFNEQFFGPGTRLTVL.